This is a list of T cell receptor beta chains from one sample in a study of CXCR3-negative and CXCR3-positive naive CD8 T cells. Reanalyzing the 5' RACE reads, TCRdb keeps one entry per CDR3 protein, without DNA. Recorded for this sample: 20,000 to 25,000 distinct CDR3 sequences. The sample was memory CD8+ T cells from blood. These receptors originate from a human donor in good health. Some clones in this sample may be carry-over from other donors' samples. CDR3s include the opening cysteine and the closing phenylalanine or tryptophan. Fields, in order: clone size, J gene, V gene, CDR3 protein. Clone size is given for some rows only: seen once, a few or many times, or a class if the clone is expanded.

size: NA; J: TRBJ2-2; V: TRBV5-1; CDR3: CASSLASGQGANTGELFF
size: NA; J: TRBJ1-1; V: TRBV4-1; CDR3: CASSQEGGGNTEAFF
size: NA; J: TRBJ2-3; V: TRBV20-1; CDR3: CSARPSQVDTDTQYF
size: NA; J: TRBJ2-3; V: TRBV6-1; CDR3: CASSERGDTQYF
size: NA; J: TRBJ2-1; V: TRBV2; CDR3: CATLPISSYNEQFF
size: NA; J: TRBJ2-7; V: TRBV6-6; CDR3: CASRSSYEQYF
size: NA; J: TRBJ1-2; V: TRBV11-2; CDR3: CASSSGTGLYGYTF
size: NA; J: TRBJ2-6; V: TRBV29-1; CDR3: CSVGGQPRSSGANVLTF
size: NA; J: TRBJ1-1; V: TRBV6-5; CDR3: CASSYSPDGGAEAFF
size: NA; J: TRBJ2-1; V: TRBV7-9; CDR3: CASSKDSYNEQFF
size: large; J: TRBJ2-2; V: TRBV15; CDR3: CATSRVEGASDGELFF
size: NA; J: TRBJ2-5; V: TRBV11-2; CDR3: CASSSSGLASPQYF
size: NA; J: TRBJ2-7; V: TRBV12-3/TRBV12-4; CDR3: CASSPTGGGEQYF
size: NA; J: TRBJ2-1; V: TRBV5-5; CDR3: CASSSTSGGALYLEQFF
size: NA; J: TRBJ2-5; V: TRBV7-6; CDR3: CASSPPADTQYF
size: NA; J: TRBJ1-3; V: TRBV29-1; CDR3: CSVEGTGVGNTIYF
size: NA; J: TRBJ2-7; V: TRBV6-5; CDR3: CASSYGTGSSDEQYF
size: NA; J: TRBJ1-5; V: TRBV20-1; CDR3: CSAMSEGGGNQPQHF
size: NA; J: TRBJ2-1; V: TRBV10-3; CDR3: CAIGKGDSYNEQFF
size: NA; J: TRBJ2-4; V: TRBV5-1; CDR3: CASSLVRGALKDIQYF
size: NA; J: TRBJ2-3; V: TRBV6-2/TRBV6-3; CDR3: CASSYSRGERGTDTQYF
size: NA; J: TRBJ1-1; V: TRBV20-1; CDR3: CSVREGDTEAFF
size: NA; J: TRBJ1-5; V: TRBV25-1; CDR3: CASSGTGGEQPQHF
size: NA; J: TRBJ2-7; V: TRBV6-4; CDR3: CASSESGTGVQYF
size: NA; J: TRBJ2-7; V: TRBV20-1; CDR3: CSARLGDAWSEQYF
size: NA; J: TRBJ2-7; V: TRBV12-3/TRBV12-4; CDR3: CASSKGAYEQYF
size: NA; J: TRBJ2-1; V: TRBV6-2/TRBV6-3; CDR3: CASSYPGLPSSYNEQFF
size: NA; J: TRBJ2-3; V: TRBV11-2; CDR3: CASSTERSTDTQYF
size: NA; J: TRBJ1-6; V: TRBV27; CDR3: CASRPYGTENSPLHF
size: NA; J: TRBJ2-5; V: TRBV10-2; CDR3: CATSGQGAGETQYF
size: NA; J: TRBJ2-1; V: TRBV29-1; CDR3: CSVQVFNEQFF
size: medium-sized; J: TRBJ1-2; V: TRBV11-3; CDR3: CASSLAAGSDYGYTF
size: medium-sized; J: TRBJ1-2; V: TRBV12-3/TRBV12-4; CDR3: CASRDSGGGYTF
size: NA; J: TRBJ2-7; V: TRBV5-6; CDR3: CASSQVGKGTYYEQYF
size: NA; J: TRBJ1-1; V: TRBV27; CDR3: CASTLDVGTEAFF
size: NA; J: TRBJ1-1; V: TRBV20-1; CDR3: CSASGGLVTEAFF
size: NA; J: TRBJ2-7; V: TRBV20-1; CDR3: CSASASEYEQYF
size: NA; J: TRBJ2-5; V: TRBV28; CDR3: CASSLTGEETQYF
size: NA; J: TRBJ1-2; V: TRBV14; CDR3: CASSQLFGTPENYGYTF
size: NA; J: TRBJ2-7; V: TRBV12-3/TRBV12-4; CDR3: CASRNLSSSYEQYF
size: NA; J: TRBJ1-1; V: TRBV12-3/TRBV12-4; CDR3: CASSLGRGYTEAFF
size: NA; J: TRBJ1-2; V: TRBV13; CDR3: CASSPSRDRGATNYGYTF
size: NA; J: TRBJ2-3; V: TRBV28; CDR3: CASSFGEGGTDTQYF
size: NA; J: TRBJ2-3; V: TRBV29-1; CDR3: CSVVGDFTDTQYF
size: medium-sized; J: TRBJ1-1; V: TRBV29-1; CDR3: CSVEWGMNTEAFF
size: NA; J: TRBJ2-7; V: TRBV12-3/TRBV12-4; CDR3: CASSLGRMSYEQYF
size: NA; J: TRBJ2-1; V: TRBV27; CDR3: CASSLTSGGAWEQFF
size: NA; J: TRBJ1-2; V: TRBV29-1; CDR3: CSVPAGGGYTF